The 3 T cell receptor beta chains in this list originate from one sample, sequenced in a study of cytomegalovirus exposure and HLA in healthy donors. Amplification used 60 Vbeta primers and 13 Jbeta primers. The protocol was immunoSEQ multiplex PCR, while the TCRdb copy is restricted to in-frame clones and leaves out a portion. Counted here are about 150,000 clones, about 64% occurring once; the ten biggest clones make up 3.5% to 5%. The sequenced sample consisted of PBMCs. Receptors originate from a man aged 55 to 69 in good health and CMV-seronegative.

This clone was observed a handful of times. The J gene is TRBJ1-2, the V gene TRBV29-1; 8 bases agree with TRBD1. V lost 5 bases, J lost 3 bases, and 5 bases stayed unmatched. This CDR3 has 13 amino acids. Germline V gene sequence: CDR1 SQVTM, CDR2 ANQGSEA. CDR3 coding DNA: TGCAGCGTTCAATCAGGGGGCCACTATGGCTACACCTTC. Amino acid sequence: CSVQSGGHYGYTF.

The gene calls are TRBV30 and TRBJ1-6; D gene uncertain. The CDR3 contains 14 residues. Looked up from germline, CDR1 is GTSNPN and CDR2 is SVGIG (reference sequence). V dropped 4 bases and J dropped 2 bases, with 9 bases sitting between them. CDR3 sequence: CAWTPGAYNSPLHF. The CDR3 DNA reads TGTGCCTGGACTCCCGGGGCCTATAATTCACCCCTCCACTTT.

This clone was counted only a few times. J is TRBJ1-4 and V is TRBV27; possible D gene TRBD1, 6 bases. The V end lost 1 base, the J end lost 7 bases, and 13 bases lay between the germline ends. The CDR3 is 15 amino acids. Germline V gene sequence: CDR1 MNHEY, CDR2 SMNVEV (reference sequence). The CDR3: CASSLYTGMGEKLFF. In DNA form, the CDR3 reads TGTGCCAGCAGTTTATATACAGGGATGGGTGAAAAACTGTTTTTT.